The entry that follows covers one T cell receptor beta chain sequence. Its antigen is currently unknown. The treatment was: roughly ten-day PBMC culture with coronavirus spike peptide pools or control peptides (ViraFEST assay). Cultured CD4+ T cell DNA underwent sequencing with the Oncomine TCR Beta short-read assay. Each CDR3 protein is one row after TCRdb ran MiXCR on the PCR reads. The sample contains some 20,000 distinct CDR3 sequences, roughly 45% of which appear only once. The data belong to a study of vaccination and CD4 T cells after COVID-19. Study context: Convalescent participants consisted of six males and four females, two being Hispanic.

The source of this sequence is a human donor who had recovered from COVID-19. Source: CD4+ T cells from blood, cultured in vitro, taken before SARS-CoV-2 vaccination.

The CDR3 sequence is CSVERGRGTEAFF. Written as DNA, the CDR3 is TGCAGCGTTGAAAGGGGGCGCGGCACTGAAGCTTTCTTT. The V gene is TRBV29-1, the J gene TRBJ1-1; TRBD1 aligns across 7 bases. This CDR3 is 13 amino acids long. Germline loops: CDR1 SQVTM, CDR2 ANQGSEA. Trimming removed 2 bases from V and 4 bases from J; junction bases left unmatched: 4.